This T cell receptor beta chain was recorded in a study of metastatic and nonmetastatic thyroid tumors. None of the patients had undergone any treatment ahead of thyroid surgery. The CDR3 is made up of 13 amino acids. The V end was cut by 3 bases, the J end by 6 bases, with 11 bases between. Germline V CDR1 and CDR2: SGHNT, YENEEA. This clone is medium-sized within its sample. TCRdb re-called clones from the PCR reads using MiXCR. Here the sample spans 15,000 to 20,000 clones, approximately 32% being singletons. The specimen sequenced was tumor tissue. The V gene is TRBV11-3, the J gene TRBJ1-2, with unresolved D. The origin of this receptor is a female donor with papillary thyroid cancer or a benign thyroid nodule (not recorded which). Some clones in this sample may be carry-over from other donors' samples. Here the CDR3 DNA reads TGTGCCAGCAGCTTTGGGCAGGTACATGGCTACACCTTC. Amino acid sequence: CASSFGQVHGYTF.